This T cell receptor beta chain was recorded in a study of OX40 agonist ivuxolimab in advanced cancers. Background on the whole study: The costimulatory receptor OX40 (CD134) was targeted by ivuxolimab, a fully human IgG2 agonistic monoclonal antibody. Among the roughly 50 dose-escalation patients, around 20 had hepatocellular carcinoma, 15 or so melanoma, 9 renal cell carcinoma and 9 head and neck cancer. The purpose of peripheral TCRbeta sequencing was to test whether ivuxolimab changed TCR sequence diversity and led to clonal T-cell expansion. Intravenous ivuxolimab was administered to patients every 2 weeks at six dose levels: 0.01, 0.1, 0.3, 1.5, 3 and 10 mg/kg. The dose-escalation cohort was around 84% male with a mean age of about 65 years, ranging from 23 to 79. The paper covers the monotherapy dose-escalation part of the phase I ivuxolimab trial, which included N = 52 patients. Prior anti-PD-1, anti-PD-L1 or anti-CTLA-4 therapy was permitted, and 40% of dose-escalation patients had received checkpoint inhibitors. Partial responses occurred in three dose-escalation patients, of whom one had hepatocellular carcinoma and two had cutaneous melanoma. Overall study outcomes, separate from this receptor: Clonal expansion of both CD4+ and CD8+ blood T cells was observed from baseline to week 6 at doses 0.1 to 3.0 mg/kg. Low levels of normalized T-cell clonal expansion were also shown by some nonresponding patients. After ivuxolimab, expanded clones were on average more numerous among CD8+ T cells than among CD4+ T cells. Antigen specificity was not determined for the clonally expanded peripheral T cells. In the 0.1-3.0 mg/kg groups, partial responders were among the patients with the lowest normalized peripheral clonal expansion, particularly in CD8+ T cells.

On this clone: Its antigen remains undetermined. One base away there is no much larger clone; base qualities are not given.

Patients with autoimmune disease history or receiving systemic immunosuppression were excluded from the trial. Peripheral blood for TCR sequencing was drawn from every dose cohort at baseline, at cycle 4 day 1 and at cycle 7 day 1. Samples came from an open-label, multicenter, first-in-human phase I dose-escalation trial of ivuxolimab. The trial enrolled adults with locally advanced or metastatic head and neck squamous cell, hepatocellular, melanoma or renal cell carcinoma. Before TCR sequencing, CD4+ T cells and CD8+ T cells were sorted from peripheral blood as separate populations. CDR1 and CDR2 (SNHLY, FYNNEI) derive from the germline V gene. Counted from cysteine to phenylalanine, this CDR3 has 16 amino acids. Of all the DNA, just the CDR3 is kept, 48 bases in frame from base 1. V lost 5 bases and J lost 1 base; the stretch between them is 17 bases long. Genomic DNA was extracted from sorted cells for sequencing of the TCRbeta CDR3 region. The immunoSEQ Assay was used to sequence the TCRbeta CDR3 regions. In its TCRdb copy, this immuneACCESS table keeps in-frame sequences only and misses some clones. Where compared with another copy, unresolved V genes explain less than half of these, and the others have no known cause. A total of roughly 25,000 clones appear in this sample, about 85% of them only once. The ten largest clones add up to 45% to 60% of the sample.

This chain joins TRBV2 to TRBJ1-2, with no D gene named confidently. The sequencing used CD4+ or CD8+ T cells sorted from blood, collected in a trial of the OX40 agonist ivuxolimab. The receptor comes from an adult with an advanced solid tumor such as melanoma, head and neck, liver or kidney cancer. The sequenced DNA: TGTGCCAGCAGTATTCCGGACCGTTCTAGTAACTATGGCTACACCTTC. Its translation reads: CASSIPDRSSNYGYTF.